The T cell receptor beta chain described here comes from a study of CD8+ T cells in alopecia areata. Study details: Each of the treated patients was given oral tofacitinib, 5 to 10 mg twice daily, for moderate-to-severe alopecia areata.

Sequencing used cDNA as its template, made by extracting RNA and reverse transcribing it. Measured with immunoSEQ multiplex PCR; TCRdb has only the in-frame clones, and not every one. Of about 100,000 clones listed, just under 60% are singletons. Treatment meaning: oral pan-JAK inhibitor, 5-10 mg twice daily. General study points: Tofacitinib significantly lowered scalp clonality and expanded CD8+ clones among the top 100.

As regards this clone: The antigen is undetermined. Other nucleotide sequences in the sample specify the same CDR3.

Trimming shortened V by 0 bases and J by 1 base, and 11 bases separated the two germline ends. The CDR3 sequence is 15 residues long. From germline, CDR1 is SGHRS and CDR2 YFSETQ. The sequence derives from a human donor with alopecia areata. The source material was CD8+ T cells sorted from blood, sampled between weeks 55 and 70, from a patient treated with tofacitinib. The rearrangement uses TRBV5-1 and TRBJ2-7; D might be TRBD2 (6 bases). The CDR3 here is CASSLGSGGSYEQYF. The CDR3 coding sequence is TGCGCCAGCAGCTTGGGGTCCGGGGGATCCTACGAGCAGTACTTC. Looking up the rest from reference TRBV5-1 and TRBJ2-7 gives the full variable domain: KAGVTQTPRYLIKTRGQQVTLSCSPISGHRSVSWYQQTPGQGLQFLFEYFSETQRNKGNFPGRFSGRQFSNSRSEMNVSTLELGDSALYLCASSLGSGGSYEQYFGPGTRLTVT.